This T cell receptor beta chain was sequenced in a study of blood T cell repertoires in COVID-19. In the study overall: The study drew acute and convalescent COVID-19 samples from the United States, Italy and Spain.

The CDR3 spans 13 residues. Trimming shortened V by 4 bases and J by 14 bases, and 15 bases separated the two germline ends. Original handling: Amplification of reference gene primers was used by the study to estimate nucleated cell counts. Some clones are missing from TCRdb's copy, which holds only in-frame ones; the method was immunoSEQ multiplex PCR. V and J calls plus clone size are reproduced from that table; the DNA served to infer D and trimming. The repertoire holds about 300,000 clones, with 70% to 90% as singletons. This TCR was recovered from a man aged 25 to 40 who had recovered from COVID-19. Sequencing input: PBMCs or T cells enriched from blood (not recorded which). The chain joins TRBV12-3 or TRBV12-4 to TRBJ1-6; D ambiguous. CDR3 region: CASSSRLAPSLHF. The CDR3 nucleotides read TGTGCCAGCAGTTCTCGATTGGCCCCTTCCCTCCACTTT.